These 32 T cell receptor beta chains originate from one sample sequenced in a study of blood T cells in healthy people across ages. Sample-barcoded 5' priming and a J-beta primer mix drove a second PCR of about 6 to 12 cycles. One entry per CDR3 protein results from TCRdb running MiXCR on the 5' RACE reads. The table has 1 million or so distinct CDR3 sequences, 25% seen once; the top ten hold approximately 0.7%. These data are also associated with another study on T cells of mothers and their children.

Sample: blood. These receptors came from a girl aged 2-9 years in good health.

The chain recombines TRBV4-3 with TRBJ2-7; no firm D call. CDR3 size: 16 residues. Germline V gene lookup returns CDR1 LGHNA and CDR2 YSLEER. With 0 bases removed from V and 0 bases from J, the gap between germline ends came to 12 bases. The CDR3 DNA reads TGCGCCAGCAGCCAAGATCGGTGGGGTAACTCCTACGAGCAGTACTTC. Protein sequence: CASSQDRWGNSYEQYF.

This clonotype has a handful of counts. One end of the junction fails to match germline, which may point to a read error. This chain joins TRBV2 and TRBJ2-3; D is undetermined. The CDR3 sequence is 12 residues long. Germline V gives CDR1 SNHLY, CDR2 FYNNEI. CDR3 bases: TGTGCCAGCTGTGAGCGAAGGGATACGCAGTATTTT. It yields the protein CASCERRDTQYF.

A word on this clonotype: The missing conserved phenylalanine or tryptophan at the end of this CDR3 makes a read error likely. The rearrangement links TRBV9 to TRBJ2-3, with D unresolved. This CDR3 region has 14 residues. The V gene's germline CDR1 is SGDLS and CDR2 YYNGEE. V lost 3 bases, J lost 0 bases, and 8 bases lay in between. CDR3 DNA sequence: TGTGCCAGCAGCGCCTACGGGAGCACAGATACGCAGTATGTT. Its protein product is CASSAYGSTDTQYV.

In regard to this clonotype: One junction end does not reproduce the germline sequence, and a read error may be involved. V and J are TRBV4-2 and TRBJ2-6; perhaps TRBD1 as D (6 bases). The V gene's germline CDR1 is LGHNA and CDR2 YNFKEQ. The CDR3 has 18 residues. Written as DNA, the CDR3 is TGTGCCAACAGCCAGGAGAAGACAGGCATCGCTGGGGCCAACGTCCTGACTTTC. It yields the protein CANSQEKTGIAGANVLTF.

This chain links TRBV6-1 with TRBJ2-5; either TRBD1 or TRBD2 may fit D (5 bases each). The last part of the DNA fits TRBJ2-7 better; the J call may be wrong. CDR1 and CDR2 from the germline V gene are MNHNS and SASEGT. This CDR3 is built from 11 residues. The CDR3 bases are TGTGCCGGCACTAGGGGATACGAGCAGTACTTC. As protein: CAGTRGYEQYF.

The rearrangement links TRBV6-2 or TRBV6-3 to TRBJ1-2, with unresolved D. The V gene's germline CDR1 is MNHEY and CDR2 SVGEGT. V shed 6 bases and J shed 4 bases, with 12 bases lying between them. The length of the CDR3 is 13 residues. Written as DNA, the CDR3 is TGTGCCAGCAGCGATCCCGGGATCTATGGCTACACCTTC. The encoded protein is CASSDPGIYGYTF.

This sequence joins TRBV12-3 or TRBV12-4 and TRBJ2-7; TRBD1 is a possible D gene (5 bases). The CDR3 runs 13 residues. Trimming removed 3 bases at V and 4 bases at J, with 10 bases between. Here the CDR3 DNA reads TGTGCCAGCAGTTTCCAGGGAAAGTACGAGCAGTACTTC. As protein: CASSFQGKYEQYF.

J is TRBJ2-1 and V is TRBV27; 10 nucleotides agree with TRBD2. The J call is uncertain, as TRBJ2-5 better fits the DNA end. Germline V lookup: CDR1 MNHEY, CDR2 SMNVEV (reference sequence). The CDR3 loop spans 16 amino acids. CDR3 coding DNA: TGTGCCAGCAGTTTACTAGCGGGAGTTTATCAAGAGACCCAGTACTTC. Amino acid sequence: CASSLLAGVYQETQYF.

The V call is TRBV9, the J call TRBJ1-3; no reliable D call. CDR1 and CDR2 from the germline V gene are SGDLS and YYNGEE. The CDR3 spans 19 residues. V dropped 0 bases and J dropped 0 bases, with 19 bases sitting between them. This CDR3 is CASSVDGGLSGSSGNTIYF. CDR3 in DNA: TGTGCCAGCAGCGTAGACGGAGGACTTTCTGGAAGCTCTGGAAACACCATATATTTT.

The V gene is TRBV6-4, the J gene TRBJ2-1; possibly TRBD2 for D (6 bases). The CDR3 sequence is 14 residues long. V lost 9 bases and J lost 5, with 17 bases in between. The germline CDR1 and CDR2 sequences are MRHNA and SNTAGT. This CDR3 is CASLSGGDDNEQFF. As DNA, the CDR3 is TGTGCCAGTCTGAGCGGAGGGGACGACAATGAGCAGTTCTTC.

This clonotype was counted many times. V and J are TRBV4-3 and TRBJ2-3; 8 bases fit TRBD1. CDR3 size: 15 residues. The germline gives CDR1 LGHNA, CDR2 YSLEER. The junction had 2 bases not matched to a gene; V was cut back by 1 base and J by 2 bases. CDR3 sequence reads: CASSQGTGHTDTQYF. The CDR3 region has the DNA TGCGCCAGCAGCCAAGGGACAGGGCACACAGATACGCAGTATTTT.

The rearrangement uses TRBV11-2 and TRBJ2-5, with a possible D match to TRBD1 (5 bases). The J call may not be correct, given that the DNA end is closer to TRBJ2-7. Germline V gives CDR1 SGHAT, CDR2 FQNNGV. The CDR3 consists of 16 residues. DNA for the CDR3: TGTGCCAGCAGCATACGACAGACCCCGGAGACCTACGAGCAGTACTTC. Translation gives CASSIRQTPETYEQYF.

The CDR3 is CASSSSLAGSSTDTQYF. CDR3 DNA: TGTGCCAGCAGTTCTAGCCTAGCGGGAAGTAGCACAGATACGCAGTATTTT. The chain couples TRBV28 to TRBJ2-3, with 9 bases matching TRBD2. Per germline, CDR1 MDHEN and CDR2 SYDVKM. V trimming: 4 bases; J trimming: 0 bases; junction bases outside the gene matches: 8. This CDR3 has 17 residues.

In this sample, this clonotype turned up a few times. The chain links TRBV7-2 to TRBJ2-5, with D perhaps matching TRBD2 (5 bases). The better agreement between TRBJ2-7 and the DNA end casts doubt on the J call. The CDR3 extends over 17 amino acids. Germline CDR1 reads SGHTA; CDR2 reads FQGNSA. CDR3 sequence (DNA): TGTGCCAGCAGCTTAGATGTCGAGGGAATAAGTTCCTACGAGCAGTACTTC. It yields the protein CASSLDVEGISSYEQYF.

This chain links TRBV29-1 with TRBJ2-7; D is perhaps TRBD2 (6 bases). The CDR3 sequence is 14 residues long. Germline V gene lookup returns CDR1 SQVTM and CDR2 ANQGSEA. Trimming shortened V by 5 bases and J by 3 bases, and 17 bases separated the two germline ends. For the CDR3, the DNA is TGCAGCGTTTTAGGGGAGGACCCCGTCTACGAGCAGTACTTC. Translated: CSVLGEDPVYEQYF.

The chain couples TRBV7-9 to TRBJ2-7, with TRBD1 matching 7 bases. The CDR3 has 13 residues. The junction had 6 bases not matched to a gene; V was cut back by 4 bases and J by 6 bases. Looked up from germline, CDR1 is SEHNR and CDR2 is FQNEAQ (reference sequence). The CDR3 nucleotides are TGTGCCAGCAGCTCCACAGGGGCTGGCGAGCAGTACTTC. This translates into CASSSTGAGEQYF.

V is TRBV2 and J is TRBJ2-1; D tentatively fits TRBD1 or TRBD2 (5 bases each). The CDR3 has 13 amino acids. The V end lost 8 bases, the J end lost 5 bases, and 13 bases lay between the germline ends. The germline CDR1 and CDR2 sequences are SNHLY and FYNNEI. CDR3 protein: CASYRGSNNEQFF. CDR3 in DNA: TGTGCCAGCTATCGGGGCTCTAACAATGAGCAGTTCTTC. The variable domain in full, completed from reference TRBV2 and TRBJ2-1, reads EPEVTQTPSHQVTQMGQEVILRCVPISNHLYFYWYRQILGQKVEFLVSFYNNEISEKSEIFDDQFSVERPDGSNFTLKIRSTKLEDSAMYFCASYRGSNNEQFFGPGTRLTVL.

This chain uses TRBV12-5 with TRBJ2-3; D ambiguous. Germline V lookup: CDR1 LGHNT, CDR2 FRNRAP. The CDR3 length is 12 residues. Between the trimmed V and J ends, which lost 2 bases and 2 bases, there was a span of 2 bases. The CDR3 region is CASGLITDTQYF. The CDR3 region has the DNA TGTGCTAGTGGTTTGATCACAGATACGCAGTATTTT.

A few counts support this clonotype. The CDR3: CASSFHGAGDIQYF. In nucleotides, the CDR3 is TGTGCCAGCAGCTTTCATGGGGCTGGGGACATTCAGTACTTC. J is TRBJ2-4 and V is TRBV7-2; a possible D gene is TRBD1 (5 bases). V lost 3 bases and J lost 8, with 14 bases in between. The CDR3 spans 14 residues. Germline V gene data show CDR1 as SGHTA and CDR2 as FQGNSA.

The CDR3 DNA reads as TGCAGTGCTAGAAGCGACCTCAATGAGCAGTTCTTC. As protein: CSARSDLNEQFF. The V gene is TRBV20-1, the J gene TRBJ2-1; no firm D call. This CDR3 contains 12 residues. V lost 2 bases to trimming and J lost 6 bases, with 8 bases between them. Germline V CDR1 and CDR2: DFQATT, SNEGSKA (reference sequence).

The chain employs TRBV6-5 and TRBJ2-3; 10 bases are a match to TRBD2. The germline V gene has CDR1 MNHEY and CDR2 SVGAGI. V lost 5 bases to trimming and J lost 1 base; unmatched junction nucleotides: 12. This CDR3 has 18 amino acids. The CDR3: CASSRLAGQQLGTDTQYF. The CDR3 region has the DNA TGTGCCAGCAGTCGACTAGCGGGTCAACAACTGGGCACAGATACGCAGTATTTT.

In its sample, this clonotype was seen a few times. Here the CDR3 DNA reads TGTGCCAGCAGCTTTCTCCAAACAACTAATGAAAAACTGTTTTTT. It codes for CASSFLQTTNEKLFF. V is TRBV5-6 and J is TRBJ1-4; no reliable D call. The V end lost 2 bases, the J end lost 0 bases, and 8 bases lay between the germline ends. Germline V CDR1 and CDR2: SGHDT, YYEEEE. This CDR3 region has 15 residues. The full variable domain, in which reference TRBV5-6 and TRBJ1-4 provide the parts outside the CDR3, is DAGVTQSPTHLIKTRGQQVTLRCSPKSGHDTVSWYQQALGQGPQFIFQYYEEEERQRGNFPDRFSGHQFPNYSSELNVNALLLGDSALYLCASSFLQTTNEKLFFGSGTQLSVL.

V is TRBV7-2 and J is TRBJ1-3; D uncertain. Germline CDR1 and CDR2: SGHTA and FQGNSA. Between the trimmed V and J ends, which lost 1 base and 2 bases, there was a span of 12 bases. This CDR3 comprises 16 residues. The CDR3 sequence is CASSLEIGSPGNTIYF. CDR3 coding DNA: TGTGCCAGCAGCTTAGAAATAGGTTCCCCTGGAAACACCATATATTTT.

V is TRBV4-1 and J is TRBJ2-1, with D perhaps TRBD1 or TRBD2 (5 bases each). V lost 5 bases and J lost 12, with 17 bases in between. In germline, CDR1 is MGHRA, CDR2 YSYEKL. The CDR3 totals 13 residues. The CDR3 spells CASSGTSHLGQFF. DNA of the CDR3: TGCGCCAGCAGCGGGACCTCCCACCTTGGGCAGTTCTTC.

The chain links TRBV7-2 to TRBJ2-5; no clear D gene. Matching the DNA end better, TRBJ2-7 makes the J call doubtful. This CDR3 region has 13 residues. Germline CDR1 is SGHTA and CDR2 is FQGNSA. The CDR3 loop reads CASSRYTGYEQYF. The CDR3 region has the DNA TGTGCCAGCAGCCGATACACGGGCTACGAGCAGTACTTC.

This clonotype was seen a handful of times. The V and J genes are TRBV4-1 and TRBJ2-2; TRBD1 matches at 8 bases. The germline V gene encodes CDR1 MGHRA and CDR2 YSYEKL. With V trimmed by 0 bases and J by 2 bases, 5 bases remained unmatched. This CDR3 has 17 amino acids. The CDR3 DNA follows: TGCGCCAGCAGCCAAGAAGGGCAGGGGGCTAACACCGGGGAGCTGTTTTTT. This encodes CASSQEGQGANTGELFF.

The chain links TRBV7-2 to TRBJ2-4; D ambiguous. Germline lookup yields CDR1 SGHTA and CDR2 FQGNSA. This CDR3 is built from 15 residues. The ends were cut back, 1 base at V and 2 bases at J, with 9 bases in the middle. DNA of the CDR3: TGTGCCAGCAGCTTAGGCCGTGAGTCCAAAAACATTCAGTACTTC. Amino acids: CASSLGRESKNIQYF.

The chain couples TRBV28 to TRBJ2-5; possible D gene TRBD1, 5 bases. CDR1 is MDHEN, CDR2 SYDVKM, per germline. V was clipped by 2 bases and J by 6 bases, with 13 bases between them. This CDR3 region has 14 residues. The CDR3 DNA sequence: TGTGCCAGCAGTTTACAGGGTCCAAAAAAGACCCAGTACTTC. Its protein is CASSLQGPKKTQYF.

This clonotype has only a few counts. The chain carries TRBV27 and TRBJ2-7, with 8 nucleotides matching TRBD1. CDR1 is MNHEY, CDR2 SMNVEV, per germline (reference sequence). The CDR3 length is 15 residues. V dropped 6 bases and J dropped 2; count of bases not matched to a gene: 9. The CDR3 sequence is CASRLGQGRPYEQYF. The CDR3 DNA is TGTGCCAGCAGACTAGGACAGGGAAGGCCCTACGAGCAGTACTTC.

As for this clonotype: The junction and the germline gene differ at one end; a read error may be behind it. This chain uses TRBV28 with TRBJ2-7; D perhaps matches TRBD1 (6 bases). The length of the CDR3 is 14 residues. The germline gives CDR1 MDHEN, CDR2 SYDVKM. The CDR3 DNA reads as TGTGCTAGCAGTAGTACAGGGATAGGAGGCGAGCAGTACTTC. This gives the protein CASSSTGIGGEQYF.

The chain recombines TRBV7-9 with TRBJ2-5; tentative D call: TRBD1 (6 bases). This CDR3 contains 14 residues. Germline CDR1 and CDR2: SEHNR and FQNEAQ (reference sequence). Trimming shortened V by 7 bases and J by 11 bases, and 23 bases separated the two germline ends. CDR3 region: CASNTDRSLGEQYF. In nucleotides, the CDR3 is TGTGCCAGCAACACTGACAGGTCCCTTGGAGAGCAGTACTTC.

The gene calls are TRBV5-1 and TRBJ2-5; D gene unclear. Judging by the DNA end, TRBJ2-1 fits better; the J call may be wrong. This CDR3 contains 14 residues. Per germline, CDR1 SGHRS and CDR2 YFSETQ. The CDR3 DNA sequence: TGCGCCAGCAGCTTGGTTGCCAGCCCGAATGAGCAGTTCTTC. Its translation is CASSLVASPNEQFF.